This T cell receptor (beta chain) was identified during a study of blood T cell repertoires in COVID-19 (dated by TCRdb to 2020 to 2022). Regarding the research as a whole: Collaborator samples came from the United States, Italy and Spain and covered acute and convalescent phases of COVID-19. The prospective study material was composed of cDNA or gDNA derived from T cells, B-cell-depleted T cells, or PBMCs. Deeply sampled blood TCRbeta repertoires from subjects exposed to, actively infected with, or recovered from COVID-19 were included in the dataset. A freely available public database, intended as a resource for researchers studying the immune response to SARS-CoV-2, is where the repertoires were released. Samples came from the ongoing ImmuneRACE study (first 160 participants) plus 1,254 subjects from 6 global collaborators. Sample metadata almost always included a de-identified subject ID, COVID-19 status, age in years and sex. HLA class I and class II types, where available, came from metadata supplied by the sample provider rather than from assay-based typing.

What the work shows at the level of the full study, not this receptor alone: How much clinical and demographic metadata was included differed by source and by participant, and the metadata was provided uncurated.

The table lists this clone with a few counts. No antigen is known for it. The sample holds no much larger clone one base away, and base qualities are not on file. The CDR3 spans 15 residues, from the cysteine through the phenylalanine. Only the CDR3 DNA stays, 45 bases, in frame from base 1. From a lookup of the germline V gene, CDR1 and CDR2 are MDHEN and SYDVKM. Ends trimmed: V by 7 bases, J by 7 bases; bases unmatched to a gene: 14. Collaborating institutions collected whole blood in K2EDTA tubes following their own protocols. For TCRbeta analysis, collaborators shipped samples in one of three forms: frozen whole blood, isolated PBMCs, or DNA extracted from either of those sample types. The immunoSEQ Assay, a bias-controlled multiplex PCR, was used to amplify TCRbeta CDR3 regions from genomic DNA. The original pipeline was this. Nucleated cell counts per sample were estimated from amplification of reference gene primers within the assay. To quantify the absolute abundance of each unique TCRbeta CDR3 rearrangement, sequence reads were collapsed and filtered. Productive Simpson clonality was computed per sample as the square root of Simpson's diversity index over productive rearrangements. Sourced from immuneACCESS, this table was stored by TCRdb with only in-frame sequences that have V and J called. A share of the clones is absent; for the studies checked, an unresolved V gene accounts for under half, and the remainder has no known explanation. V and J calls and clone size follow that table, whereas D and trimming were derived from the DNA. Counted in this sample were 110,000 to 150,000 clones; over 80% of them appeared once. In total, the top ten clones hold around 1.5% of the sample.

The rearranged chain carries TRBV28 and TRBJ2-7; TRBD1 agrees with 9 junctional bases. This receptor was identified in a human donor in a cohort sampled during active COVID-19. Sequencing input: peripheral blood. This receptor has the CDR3 CASTPSGTGLREQYF. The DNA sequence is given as TGTGCCAGCACCCCGTCCGGGACAGGGCTCCGAGAGCAGTACTTC.